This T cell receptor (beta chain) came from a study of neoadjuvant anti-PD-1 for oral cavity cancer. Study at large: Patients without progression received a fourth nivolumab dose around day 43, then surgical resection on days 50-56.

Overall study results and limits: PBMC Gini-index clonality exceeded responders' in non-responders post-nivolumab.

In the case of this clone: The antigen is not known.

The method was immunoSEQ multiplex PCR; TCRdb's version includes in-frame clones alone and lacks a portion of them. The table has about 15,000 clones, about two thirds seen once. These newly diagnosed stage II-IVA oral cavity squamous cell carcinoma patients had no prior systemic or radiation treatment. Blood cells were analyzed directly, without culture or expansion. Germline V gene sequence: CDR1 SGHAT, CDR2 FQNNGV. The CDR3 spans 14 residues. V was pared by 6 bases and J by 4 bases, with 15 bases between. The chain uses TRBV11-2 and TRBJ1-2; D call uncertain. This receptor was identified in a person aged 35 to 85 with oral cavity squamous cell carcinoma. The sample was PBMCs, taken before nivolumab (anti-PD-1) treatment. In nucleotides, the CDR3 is TGTGCCAGCAGACTATGGACGGCCCCCTATGGCTACACCTTC. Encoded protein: CASRLWTAPYGYTF.